Listed below are T cell receptor beta chains from one sample, sequenced in a study of T cell responses to AZD1222 COVID-19 vaccine. Assay used: immunoSEQ multiplex PCR; TCRdb lists only in-frame clones, some missing. The sample has under 75,000 clones, more than 75% seen once; the top ten hold 17%. This material consisted of peripheral blood, taken on day 0 of AZD1222 vaccination. The receptors here all came from an adult in good health. Each CDR3 is given with its conserved first and last residue. A D gene is named only where the DNA matches it firmly. Size is omitted from some rows. Given values are once, few, many or a class for expanded clones.

J,V,D,size,DNA,CDR3
TRBJ2-7,TRBV7-9,NA,few,TGTGCCAGCAGCGGAGCAGGGGGGTTAAACTACGAGCAGTACTTC,CASSGAGGLNYEQYF
TRBJ2-7,TRBV27,TRBD2,NA,TGTGCCAGCAGTATAACTACGGGACTAGCGGGAGGCGAGCAGTACTTC,CASSITTGLAGGEQYF
TRBJ2-7,TRBV6-5,TRBD1,NA,TGTGCCAGCAGCGGGGGACAGGGAAGGTTCAACGAGCAGTACTTC,CASSGGQGRFNEQYF
TRBJ2-1,TRBV12-3/TRBV12-4,NA,once,TGTGCCAGCAGTCGGCGATACAGGGATGAGCAGTTCTTC,CASSRRYRDEQFF
TRBJ2-5,TRBV9,NA,NA,TGTGCCAGCAGCGTATCTGGGATGGACTACCAAGAGACCCAGTACTTC,CASSVSGMDYQETQYF
TRBJ1-2,TRBV30,TRBD1,NA,TGTGCCGCCTCCGGGACAGGGACAGACTATGGCTACACCTTC,CAASGTGTDYGYTF
TRBJ1-2,TRBV7-6,NA,NA,TGTGCCAGCAGCTTAGGAGGGCAGGGGAGTAACTATGGCTACACCTTC,CASSLGGQGSNYGYTF
TRBJ2-7,TRBV5-1,TRBD1,NA,TGCGCCAGCAGCTTCGACAGGGCCTACGAGCAGTACTTC,CASSFDRAYEQYF
TRBJ1-2,TRBV18,TRBD1,NA,TGTGCCAGCTCAATTGGACAGGGGAGAGACTATGGCTACACCTTC,CASSIGQGRDYGYTF
TRBJ2-5,TRBV15,TRBD2,NA,TGTGCCACCAGCAGCCCTCTGGTCCCTTGGGGCTGGCTAGCGGGATGGGGAGAGACCCAGTACTTC,CATSSPLVPWGWLAGWGETQYF
TRBJ1-1,TRBV25-1,NA,NA,TGTGCCAGCAGTGCGACAGGGAACACTGAAGCTTTCTTT,CASSATGNTEAFF
TRBJ1-4,TRBV30,NA,NA,TGTGCCTGGAGTGGCGATAATAATGAAAAACTGTTTTTT,CAWSGDNNEKLFF
TRBJ2-3,TRBV28,NA,NA,TGTGCCAGCAGCCCCCCGGACGAGGATACGCAGTATTTT,CASSPPDEDTQYF
TRBJ2-1,TRBV2,NA,NA,TGTGCCAGCAGTGCCCTGGCGGATGAGCAGTTCTTC,CASSALADEQFF
TRBJ2-1,TRBV7-9,NA,NA,TGTGCCAGCAGCTTAGGGGGCGGAAAGTCCTACAATGAGCAGTTCTTC,CASSLGGGKSYNEQFF
TRBJ1-2,TRBV5-5,NA,NA,TGTGCCAGCAGCTTAACCGCGGACTATGGCTACACCTTC,CASSLTADYGYTF